This T cell receptor beta chain originates from a study of Ad26.COV2.S vaccination and SARS-CoV-2 variants. Study context: It was the COV1001 Ad26.COV2.S trial arm that included the donor. Recipients of Ad26.COV2.S got it intramuscularly, once or twice 56 days apart.

This clone has more than one count but fewer than ten. Treatment reported: some 19 received Ad26.COV2.S at low or high dose, single or two shots; 5 received placebo; per-sample allocation not given. Sampling took place 63 days after the first vaccine or placebo injection. SARS-CoV-2 spike from the Wuhan strain was encoded by the vaccine, an Ad26 vector. Produced via immunoSEQ multiplex PCR; TCRdb's table is partial and in-frame only. The table records around 300,000 clones, more than 85% of them present only once. Sequencing was performed on peripheral blood, taken in a trial of Ad26.COV2.S vaccine versus placebo. This TCR was recovered from a person aged 18-60 years who received the Ad26.COV2.S COVID-19 vaccine or a placebo.

As DNA, the CDR3 is TGTGCCAGCAGCTTATCCAGGGATCAGCCCCAGCATTTT. It translates to CASSLSRDQPQHF. The chain joins TRBV7-9 to TRBJ1-5; TRBD1 is a possible D gene (5 bases). Germline V CDR1 and CDR2: SEHNR, FQNEAQ (reference sequence). The CDR3 loop spans 13 amino acids. The germline V and J ends were trimmed by 2 bases and 5 bases, with 7 bases remaining between them.